The sample holds a few counts of the clone carrying this TCR beta chain. Its antigen is unknown. The length of the CDR3 is 15 residues. Trimming removed 2 bases at V and 4 bases at J, with 12 bases between. Germline V gene data show CDR1 as SNHLY and CDR2 as FYNNEI. Generated by immunoSEQ multiplex PCR, the TCRdb table keeps only in-frame clones and is missing some. The sample contains about 120,000 clones, about nine tenths of which appear only once. Timing groups of about 4 and about 12 weeks for second doses were pooled. These data originate in a study of T cell responses to AZD1222 COVID-19 vaccine. Broader study findings: Spike-specific TCR breadth and depth were elevated following two AZD1222 doses. Only a handful of AZD1222 recipients were seropositive at baseline. Females made up more of the donors, who were largely white British, and clonal diversity may have come out too low.

This clonotype was sampled from an adult who received the AZD1222 COVID-19 vaccine. The rearrangement links TRBV2 to TRBJ2-1; D possibly uses TRBD1 or TRBD2 (5 bases each). Source: peripheral blood, taken 28 days after the second AZD1222 dose. The CDR3 nucleotides are TGTGCCAGCAGTGAACGCAGGGAGAGTTACAATGAGCAGTTCTTC. Translated: CASSERRESYNEQFF.